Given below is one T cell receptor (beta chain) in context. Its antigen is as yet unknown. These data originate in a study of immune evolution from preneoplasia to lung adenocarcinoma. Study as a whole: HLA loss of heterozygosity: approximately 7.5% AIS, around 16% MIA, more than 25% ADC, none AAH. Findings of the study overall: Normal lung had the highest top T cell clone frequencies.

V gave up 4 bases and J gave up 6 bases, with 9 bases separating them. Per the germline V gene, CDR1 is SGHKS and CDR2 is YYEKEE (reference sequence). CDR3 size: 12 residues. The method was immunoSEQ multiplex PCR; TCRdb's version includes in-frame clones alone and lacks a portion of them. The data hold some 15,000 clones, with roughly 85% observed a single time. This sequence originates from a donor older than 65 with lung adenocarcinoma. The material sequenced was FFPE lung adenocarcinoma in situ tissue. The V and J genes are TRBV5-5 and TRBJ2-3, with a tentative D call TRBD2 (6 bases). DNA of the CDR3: TGTGCCAGCAGCCCGGAGGGGGATACGCAGTATTTT. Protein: CASSPEGDTQYF.